One sample yielded the 11 T cell receptor beta chains listed below, sequenced in a study of shared clonotypes between healthy human individuals. Data came from immunoSEQ multiplex PCR; TCRdb stores just in-frame clones and leaves some out. The sample lists around 700,000 clones; approximately 90% were seen once. The naive CD8 subset, CD45RO-negative cells positively selected for CCR7, excluded terminally differentiated effector memory CD45RA+ cells. The sequenced sample consisted of naive CD8+ T cells sorted from blood. The receptors derive from a man aged 30 to 39 in good health.

The chain uses TRBV7-9 and TRBJ2-7; D call uncertain. Germline CDR1 is SEHNR and CDR2 is FQNEAQ (reference sequence). The CDR3 totals 13 residues. The germline V and J ends were trimmed by 5 bases and 4 bases, with 12 bases remaining between them. The CDR3 reads CASSPEDGYEQYF. Here the CDR3 DNA reads TGTGCCAGCAGCCCAGAGGACGGATACGAGCAGTACTTC.

The chain links TRBV4-3 to TRBJ2-1; weak D call: TRBD2 (5 bases). The CDR3 loop spans 22 amino acids. V was shortened by 1 base and J by 0 bases, with 28 bases between the two germline ends. Germline values: CDR1 LGHNA, CDR2 YSLEER. CDR3 in DNA: TGCGCCAGCAGCCAAGCGGCCACTCGGGAATCATTTTATCAGAGCTCCTACAATGAGCAGTTCTTC. This codes for CASSQAATRESFYQSSYNEQFF.

This chain links TRBV27 with TRBJ2-1; 7 bases line up with TRBD2. From germline, CDR1 is MNHEY and CDR2 SMNVEV (reference sequence). V trimming: 5 bases; J trimming: 0 bases; junction bases outside the gene matches: 7. This CDR3 comprises 16 residues. The CDR3 protein is CASSLLATSSYNEQFF. In nucleotides, the CDR3 is TGTGCCAGCAGTCTACTAGCGACGAGCTCCTACAATGAGCAGTTCTTC.

The count of this clone is one. V and J are TRBV7-9 and TRBJ2-3, with 8 positions matching TRBD1. V was clipped by 4 bases and J by 2 bases; unmatched bases: 17. The germline CDR1 and CDR2 sequences are SEHNR and FQNEAQ (reference sequence). The CDR3 length is 19 residues. This CDR3 is CASSWPIPQGTGFTDTQYF. CDR3 DNA: TGTGCCAGCAGCTGGCCGATTCCCCAAGGGACAGGTTTCACAGATACGCAGTATTTT.

V gene TRBV6-5 combines with J gene TRBJ2-3, with D perhaps being TRBD1 or TRBD2 (5 bases each). The germline CDR1 and CDR2 sequences are MNHEY and SVGAGI. The CDR3 consists of 15 residues. V shed 2 bases and J shed 0 bases, with 9 bases lying between them. The CDR3 sequence is CASSYGGTSTDTQYF. The CDR3 nucleotides read TGTGCCAGCAGTTACGGGGGTACTAGCACAGATACGCAGTATTTT.

The chain links TRBV29-1 to TRBJ2-6, with D maybe TRBD2 (6 bases). Germline-derived CDR1 and CDR2 are SQVTM and ANQGSEA. Trimming cost V 6 bases and J 0 bases, with 15 bases left between them. The CDR3 covers 16 residues. The CDR3 protein is CSVRDWDHSGANVLTF. In DNA form, the CDR3 reads TGCAGCGTCAGGGACTGGGATCACTCTGGGGCCAACGTCCTGACTTTC. Supplemented by reference TRBV29-1 and TRBJ2-6, the full variable domain reads SAVISQKPSRDICQRGTSLTIQCQVDSQVTMMFWYRQQPGQSLTLIATANQGSEATYESGFVIDKFPISRPNLTFSTLTVSNMSPEDSSIYLCSVRDWDHSGANVLTFGAGSRLTVL.

V usage is TRBV9 and J usage is TRBJ1-2; D gene uncertain. The CDR3 consists of 14 residues. Between the trimmed V and J ends, which lost 4 bases and 2 bases, there was a span of 12 bases. The germline V gene encodes CDR1 SGDLS and CDR2 YYNGEE. The CDR3 region has the DNA TGTGCCAGCAGCCCCGGGCGGCAGAACTATGGCTACACCTTC. It specifies CASSPGRQNYGYTF.

Here the CDR3 DNA reads TGCAGCGTTGAAAGGGGGGGATTAAAAGAGACCCAGTACTTC. This translates into CSVERGGLKETQYF. This chain uses TRBV29-1 with TRBJ2-5, with a possible D match to TRBD2 (7 bases). Trimming pared 2 bases from V and 3 bases from J, leaving 13 bases between. CDR1 and CDR2 from the germline V gene are SQVTM and ANQGSEA. The CDR3 is 14 amino acids.

In this sample, this clone turned up once. The chain recombines TRBV7-3 with TRBJ2-1; 11 bases are shared with TRBD2. The ends lost 5 bases at V and 6 bases at J; junction bases unmatched: 6. The CDR3 covers 15 residues. The germline V gene has CDR1 SGHTA and CDR2 FQGTGA. The CDR3 reads CASSNRLAGFNEQFF. CDR3 bases: TGTGCCAGCAGCAACCGACTAGCGGGATTCAATGAGCAGTTCTTC.

This clone was picked up one time. The gene calls are TRBV11-2 and TRBJ2-3; 9 nucleotides agree with TRBD2. From germline, CDR1 is SGHAT and CDR2 FQNNGV. The CDR3 length is 15 residues. V was pared by 1 base and J by 7 bases, with 6 bases of the junction left unmatched. CDR3 DNA sequence: TGTGCCAGCAGCTTAGGTCCTAGCGGGAAGTATACGCAGTATTTT. Amino acid sequence: CASSLGPSGKYTQYF.

Note on this clone: The same CDR3 can be traced to other DNA sequences in this sample. This chain connects TRBV19 to TRBJ2-7, with 10 bases fitting TRBD1. This CDR3 region has 14 residues. Germline lookup yields CDR1 LNHDA and CDR2 SQIVND (reference sequence). V lost 7 bases, J lost 0 bases, and 3 bases stayed unmatched. In nucleotides, the CDR3 is TGTGCCAGTAATGACAGGGGGCTCTCCTACGAGCAGTACTTC. As protein: CASNDRGLSYEQYF.